The rows below give T cell receptor beta chains drawn from one sample of a study of OX40 agonist ivuxolimab in advanced cancers. The repertoire was sequenced with immunoSEQ multiplex PCR; TCRdb's copy has only in-frame clones and lacks some. Found here are some 95,000 clones, about 90% of them singletons; the top ten hold around 0.5%. This material consisted of CD4+ or CD8+ T cells sorted from blood, taken in a trial of the OX40 agonist ivuxolimab. The receptors shown here come from an adult with an advanced solid tumor such as melanoma, head and neck, liver or kidney cancer. Both conserved end residues are part of each CDR3. A D gene is named only where the DNA matches it firmly. Clone size appears in some rows only: once, few, many, or a class for an expanded clone.

j_gene,abundance,d_gene,v_gene,len,CDR3aa,CDR3nt
TRBJ1-1,once,NA,TRBV19,12,CASKLRDTEAFF,TGTGCCAGCAAACTGAGGGACACTGAAGCTTTCTTT
TRBJ2-7,NA,TRBD1,TRBV27,15,CASSRGTGISYEQYF,TGTGCCAGCAGCAGAGGGACAGGGATATCCTACGAGCAGTACTTC
TRBJ2-5,NA,TRBD1,TRBV7-2,13,CASNRQGRETQYF,TGTGCCAGCAATCGACAGGGGAGAGAGACCCAGTACTTC
TRBJ1-5,NA,NA,TRBV5-8,14,CASSLGGWDQPQHF,TGTGCCAGCAGCCTTGGAGGTTGGGATCAGCCCCAGCATTTT
TRBJ2-7,few,NA,TRBV4-2,11,CASSANYEQYF,TGTGCCAGCAGCGCGAACTACGAGCAGTACTTC
TRBJ2-3,few,NA,TRBV29-1,15,CSVRKQGSSTDTQYF,TGCAGCGTACGGAAACAGGGATCTAGCACAGATACGCAGTATTTT
TRBJ2-5,NA,TRBD2,TRBV5-1,16,CASSPSLAGGAETQYF,TGCGCCAGCAGCCCCTCCCTGGCGGGGGGGGCAGAGACCCAGTACTTC
TRBJ1-1,NA,NA,TRBV6-6,14,CASSYSMGNTEAFF,TGTGCCAGCAGTTACTCGATGGGGAACACTGAAGCTTTCTTT
TRBJ1-1,NA,NA,TRBV2,14,CASSPRAWGAEAFF,TGTGCCAGCAGCCCCCGGGCCTGGGGCGCTGAAGCTTTCTTT
TRBJ2-2,NA,NA,TRBV18,14,CASSPQSSSGELFF,TGTGCCAGCTCCCCTCAGTCAAGTTCCGGGGAGCTGTTTTTT
TRBJ1-5,NA,TRBD1,TRBV10-2,15,CASSRTGTSNQPQHF,TGCGCCAGCAGTCGGACAGGGACTAGCAATCAGCCCCAGCATTTT
TRBJ2-3,NA,TRBD2,TRBV9,17,CASSVSGLAGGENTQYF,TGTGCCAGCAGCGTAAGTGGACTAGCGGGAGGGGAAAATACGCAGTATTTT
TRBJ1-6,NA,NA,TRBV20-1,11,CSARVGSPLHF,TGCAGTGCTAGAGTGGGCTCACCCCTCCACTTT
TRBJ2-5,NA,NA,TRBV6-1,15,CASSEATVGRETQYF,TGTGCCAGCAGTGAAGCGACAGTGGGAAGAGAGACCCAGTACTTC
TRBJ2-3,once,TRBD2,TRBV5-4,15,CASSSGGPSTDTQYF,TGTGCCAGCAGCTCGGGGGGGCCGAGCACAGATACGCAGTATTTT
TRBJ1-1,NA,NA,TRBV6-1,13,CASSSGQYTEAFF,TGTGCCAGCAGTTCCGGACAGTACACTGAAGCTTTCTTT
TRBJ1-1,NA,TRBD1,TRBV28,17,CASSLPRTGGGNTEAFF,TGTGCCAGCAGTTTGCCAAGAACAGGGGGCGGGAACACTGAAGCTTTCTTT
TRBJ1-2,NA,TRBD1,TRBV30,16,CAWSNAGTGSGRGYTF,TGTGCCTGGAGTAACGCCGGGACAGGGTCCGGTCGTGGCTACACCTTC